The entry below gives a single T cell receptor (beta chain) sequence along with its context. These data originate in a study of identical twins. Each CDR3 protein gets one entry after TCRdb re-called the 5' RACE reads with MiXCR. The sample carries roughly 750,000 distinct CDR3 sequences, about 20% recorded once. Trimming removed 4 bases from V and 0 bases from J, with 16 bases in between. Germline V gene sequence: CDR1 SGHRS, CDR2 YFSETQ. This CDR3 is 17 amino acids long. The sample also formed part of further work on T cells expressing NK-cell markers. That source adds: With respect to HCMV, seven of the eight sequenced donors were seropositive, and one was seronegative. Dominant NKG2C+ clonotypes accounted for about 1.0-8% of CD8+ T cells in about six donors.

This receptor was taken from a woman aged 18-35 years in good health. Material for sequencing was PBMCs. The chain uses TRBV5-1 and TRBJ2-2; D not certain. CDR3 nucleotides: TGCGCCAGCAGCAGGGCCCGGACGCTCCCGAACACCGGGGAGCTGTTTTTT. Its protein is CASSRARTLPNTGELFF.